These T cell receptor beta chains were read from a single sample in a study of cytomegalovirus exposure and HLA in healthy donors. This table comes from immunoSEQ multiplex PCR, and its TCRdb copy is limited to in-frame clones, with some not included. The sample table sets out 150,000 to 200,000 clones. The sample was PBMCs. These receptors all stem from a woman aged 55-70 years in good health and CMV-seronegative. CDR3s include the opening cysteine and the closing phenylalanine or tryptophan. The D gene is left open where the match is weak.

D gene	V gene	J gene	CDR3 protein	CDR3 DNA
TRBD1	TRBV29-1	TRBJ1-2	CSVELGQGDGYTF	TGCAGCGTTGAATTAGGACAGGGAGATGGCTACACCTTC
TRBD1	TRBV7-9	TRBJ1-5	CASSLADRDNQPQHF	TGTGCCAGCAGCTTAGCCGACAGGGATAATCAGCCCCAGCATTTT
NA	TRBV7-9	TRBJ2-7	CASSPWAGSETEQYF	TGTGCCAGCAGCCCTTGGGCGGGATCGGAAACCGAGCAGTACTTC
TRBD1	TRBV5-1	TRBJ1-1	CASSLGGGTAEAFF	TGCGCCAGCAGCTTGGGAGGGGGGACAGCTGAAGCTTTCTTT
NA	TRBV7-6	TRBJ2-2	CASSADTDGGELFF	TGTGCCAGCAGCGCGGACACCGATGGCGGGGAGCTGTTTTTT
TRBD1	TRBV5-1	TRBJ1-5	CASSLKQGGSYSNQPQHF	TGCGCCAGCAGCTTGAAACAGGGGGGGTCTTATAGCAATCAGCCCCAGCATTTT
TRBD2	TRBV5-4	TRBJ2-3	CASSLVAGRTDTQYF	TGTGCCAGCAGCTTGGTAGCGGGGCGCACAGATACGCAGTATTTT
TRBD1	TRBV18	TRBJ2-7	CASSLGQGGRREQYF	TGTGCCAGCTCACTTGGACAGGGGGGTCGCCGCGAGCAGTACTTC
NA	TRBV5-1	TRBJ2-5	CASSLDVAVRETQYF	TGCGCCAGCAGCTTGGACGTGGCGGTCAGAGAGACCCAGTACTTC
NA	TRBV12-5	TRBJ1-1	CASGRTIVRGITNTEAFF	TGTGCTAGTGGTAGAACGATCGTTAGGGGCATTACGAACACTGAAGCTTTCTTT
NA	TRBV6-5	TRBJ2-7	CASSYSLAGTPYEQYF	TGTGCCAGCAGTTACTCCCTCGCCGGGACACCATACGAGCAGTACTTC
TRBD2	TRBV5-1	TRBJ2-7	CASSNVERGAYEQYF	TGCGCCAGCAGTAATGTTGAGCGGGGCGCCTACGAGCAGTACTTC
TRBD1	TRBV5-1	TRBJ2-5	CASSLEGRGSPDQETQYF	TGCGCCAGCAGCTTGGAAGGCAGGGGGTCCCCTGACCAAGAGACCCAGTACTTC
NA	TRBV25-1	TRBJ1-4	CASGGQATNEKLSF	TGTGCCAGCGGGGGACAAGCAACTAATGAAAAACTGTCTTTT
NA	TRBV29-1	TRBJ1-1	CSVVPGYTEAFF	TGCAGCGTTGTGCCGGGGTACACTGAAGCTTTCTTT
NA	TRBV2	TRBJ2-1	CASTDFPSYNEQFF	TGTGCCAGCACAGATTTCCCCTCCTACAATGAGCAGTTCTTC
TRBD2	TRBV6-5	TRBJ2-1	CASSQSGRRNEQFF	TGTGCCAGCAGCCAGAGCGGGAGACGGAATGAGCAGTTCTTC
NA	TRBV5-4	TRBJ2-7	CASSLEGDAFYEQYF	TGTGCCAGCAGCTTGGAGGGGGACGCCTTTTACGAGCAGTACTTC
TRBD2	TRBV5-1	TRBJ2-3	CASSLGLATDTQYF	TGCGCCAGCAGCTTGGGACTAGCGACAGATACGCAGTATTTT
TRBD1	TRBV5-6	TRBJ1-5	CASSIDRAGQPQHF	TGTGCCAGCAGCATAGACAGGGCAGGACAGCCCCAGCATTTT
TRBD2	TRBV7-9	TRBJ2-7	CASSFEGLAGRRQYF	TGTGCCAGCAGCTTCGAGGGACTAGCGGGACGCAGGCAGTACTTC
NA	TRBV27	TRBJ2-5	CASRSSGGFEETQYF	TGTGCCAGCAGATCATCCGGGGGTTTTGAGGAGACCCAGTACTTC
NA	TRBV5-1	TRBJ1-4	CASSLQSPTNEKLFF	TGCGCCAGCAGCTTACAGTCCCCAACTAATGAAAAACTGTTTTTT
TRBD2	TRBV7-9	TRBJ2-7	CASTQTGLAGPEQYF	TGTGCCAGCACCCAGACGGGACTAGCGGGACCCGAGCAGTACTTC
TRBD2	TRBV9	TRBJ2-5	CASSASGGEETQYF	TGTGCCAGCAGCGCTAGCGGGGGAGAAGAGACCCAGTACTTC
NA	TRBV4-1	TRBJ2-5	CASSQGRTKRWTQYF	TGCGCCAGCAGCCAAGGACGGACTAAACGATGGACCCAGTACTTC
NA	TRBV19	TRBJ2-7	CATSTESSYEQYF	TGTGCCACGTCAACTGAGAGCTCCTACGAGCAGTACTTC
NA	TRBV15	TRBJ2-5	CATSRDKETQYF	TGTGCCACCAGCAGAGATAAAGAGACCCAGTACTTC
NA	TRBV11-2	TRBJ1-1	CASRRLGGTEAFF	TGTGCCAGCAGACGACTCGGCGGGACTGAAGCTTTCTTT
TRBD1	TRBV7-8	TRBJ2-6	CASSLGVGQGGSGANVLTF	TGTGCCAGCAGCTTAGGTGTGGGACAGGGGGGGTCTGGGGCCAACGTCCTGACTTTC
NA	TRBV30	TRBJ1-1	CAWSQLTGGNTEAFF	TGTGCCTGGAGTCAACTCACCGGGGGGAACACTGAAGCTTTCTTT
NA	TRBV21-1	TRBJ1-5	CASSKDTQEGSNQPQHF	TGTGCCAGCAGCAAGGACACTCAGGAAGGTAGCAATCAGCCCCAGCATTTT
TRBD1	TRBV19	TRBJ1-5	CASSMDRDSRPQHF	TGTGCCAGTAGTATGGACAGGGATAGCCGGCCCCAGCATTTT
NA	TRBV5-4	TRBJ2-5	CASSFFYRKETQYF	TGTGCCAGCAGCTTCTTTTACAGGAAAGAGACCCAGTACTTC
TRBD2	TRBV5-1	TRBJ2-2	CASSFSSGSTGELFF	TGCGCCAGCAGCTTCAGTAGCGGGAGCACCGGGGAGCTGTTTTTT
NA	TRBV7-2	TRBJ2-7	CASTYRGGVYEQYF	TGTGCCAGCACCTACAGGGGCGGGGTCTACGAGCAGTACTTC
NA	TRBV4-2	TRBJ2-7	CASSQTGHPNEQYF	TGTGCCAGCAGCCAAACAGGGCATCCCAACGAGCAGTACTTC
TRBD1	TRBV6-1	TRBJ2-5	CASRGQTQETQYF	TGTGCCAGCAGGGGACAGACCCAAGAGACCCAGTACTTC
TRBD2	TRBV2	TRBJ2-2	CASNIAGGPTGELFF	TGTGCCAGCAACATAGCGGGAGGGCCCACCGGGGAGCTGTTTTTT
NA	TRBV6-5	TRBJ1-2	CASRTGKNYGYTF	TGTGCCAGCCGAACGGGGAAAAACTATGGCTACACCTTC
NA	TRBV2	TRBJ2-1	CASSVVGGIGEQFF	TGTGCCAGCAGTGTCGTAGGGGGAATCGGTGAGCAGTTCTTC
TRBD2	TRBV28	TRBJ2-1	CASSPATSGSYNEQFF	TGTGCCAGCAGTCCAGCTACTAGCGGGAGCTACAATGAGCAGTTCTTC
TRBD2	TRBV7-7	TRBJ2-3	CASSPTSGGTDTQYF	TGTGCCAGCAGCCCGACTAGCGGGGGAACGGATACGCAGTATTTT
NA	TRBV4-3	TRBJ2-7	CASSQERGTYEQYF	TGCGCCAGCAGCCAAGAGAGAGGCACCTACGAGCAGTACTTC
TRBD2	TRBV5-1	TRBJ2-3	CASRSSGTYTDTQYF	TGCGCCAGCAGGAGTAGCGGGACCTACACAGATACGCAGTATTTT
NA	TRBV5-1	TRBJ2-7	CASSLRSEGGSGEQYF	TGCGCCAGCAGCTTGCGCTCGGAGGGGGGGTCCGGGGAGCAGTACTTC
NA	TRBV5-1	TRBJ2-2	CASSPNSVITGELFF	TGCGCCAGCAGCCCCAACAGTGTAATCACCGGGGAGCTGTTTTTT
NA	TRBV5-1	TRBJ2-2	CASSLQTNTGELFF	TGCGCCAGCAGCTTACAGACGAACACCGGGGAGCTGTTTTTT
TRBD1	TRBV7-3	TRBJ2-7	CASSPGQGNYEQYF	TGTGCCAGCAGCCCAGGACAGGGGAATTACGAGCAGTACTTC
TRBD1	TRBV7-2	TRBJ1-2	CASSLAGTVYGYTF	TGTGCCAGCAGCTTAGCCGGGACAGTTTATGGCTACACCTTC